The rows below give T cell receptor beta chains drawn from one sample of a study of shared clonotypes between healthy human individuals. TCRdb's table, derived via immunoSEQ multiplex PCR, lists solely in-frame clones and lacks some. The profile covers roughly 2.2 million clones, with about nine tenths appearing a single time and 0.37% taken by the ten largest. The sample comprised naive CD4+ T cells from PBMCs. Every receptor here comes from a man between 18 and 35 years old in good health. Some clones in this sample may be carry-over from other donors' samples. Each CDR3 is given with its conserved first and last residue. D genes are given only for firm matches. The size field is filled for only some rows; it gives once, few, many or a size class.

TRBD1,.,16,TRBJ2-7,TRBV28,CASSLIWTGASYEQYF,TGTGCCAGCAGTTTAATCTGGACAGGGGCCTCCTACGAGCAGTACTTC
.,.,12,TRBJ2-1,TRBV6-5,CASSYDRNEQFF,TGTGCCAGCAGCTACGATAGGAATGAGCAGTTCTTC
TRBD2,.,16,TRBJ2-1,TRBV23-1,CASSQSWLAVYNEQFF,TGCGCCAGCAGTCAATCGTGGCTAGCGGTCTACAATGAGCAGTTCTTC
TRBD2,.,15,TRBJ2-2,TRBV28,CASSLSSGYTGELFF,TGTGCCAGCAGTTTATCTAGCGGCTACACCGGGGAGCTGTTTTTT
.,.,13,TRBJ1-1,TRBV6-5,CASSPQWNTEAFF,TGTGCCAGCAGTCCCCAGTGGAACACTGAAGCTTTCTTT
TRBD1,.,16,TRBJ2-2,TRBV4-3,CASSQPGGRYTGELFF,TGCGCCAGCAGCCAACCAGGGGGCAGGTACACCGGGGAGCTGTTTTTT
TRBD1,.,16,TRBJ2-7,TRBV4-1,CASSQEGTGGFNEQYF,TGCGCCAGCAGCCAAGAAGGGACAGGGGGCTTCAACGAGCAGTACTTC
.,.,13,TRBJ2-5,TRBV5-4,CASSPSAPETQYF,TGTGCCAGCAGCCCATCGGCTCCAGAGACCCAGTACTTC
TRBD1,.,18,TRBJ2-7,TRBV27,CASSLLFLGQGTPYEQYF,TGTGCCAGCAGTCTCCTCTTTTTGGGACAGGGGACCCCCTACGAGCAGTACTTC
.,.,17,TRBJ2-5,TRBV28,CASSRLSGGSLGETQYF,TGTGCCAGCAGTCGTCTTAGTGGCGGATCCCTGGGGGAGACCCAGTACTTC
TRBD1,.,15,TRBJ1-1,TRBV5-1,CASSPWDRVNTEAFF,TGCGCCAGCAGCCCCTGGGACAGGGTGAACACTGAAGCTTTCTTT
.,.,14,TRBJ2-2,TRBV2,CASSEARQPGELFF,TGTGCCAGCAGTGAAGCCCGACAGCCCGGGGAGCTGTTTTTT
.,.,16,TRBJ1-1,TRBV5-4,CASSSPIGVRDFEAFF,TGTGCCAGCAGCTCTCCTATCGGTGTCAGGGACTTTGAAGCTTTCTTT
.,.,14,TRBJ2-5,TRBV19,CASKQVGGDETQYF,TGTGCCAGTAAGCAAGTTGGGGGCGACGAGACCCAGTACTTC
.,.,15,TRBJ2-2,TRBV5-1,CASSLAARLAGELFF,TGCGCCAGCAGCTTGGCAGCTCGGTTAGCCGGGGAGCTGTTTTTT
.,.,13,TRBJ1-3,TRBV9,CASSPSAGNTIYF,TGTGCCAGCAGCCCCTCGGCCGGAAACACCATATATTTT
.,.,14,TRBJ2-3,TRBV7-7,CASSPTSETDTQYF,TGTGCCAGCAGCCCAACGTCGGAGACAGATACGCAGTATTTT
.,.,15,TRBJ1-5,TRBV30,CAWTPRELINQPQHF,TGTGCCTGGACCCCGAGGGAACTCATCAATCAGCCCCAGCATTTT
.,.,14,TRBJ2-1,TRBV7-2,CASSRPPSGNEQFF,TGTGCCAGCAGCCGCCCCCCATCCGGCAATGAGCAGTTCTTC
.,.,15,TRBJ2-1,TRBV2,CASRAGTSSYNEQFF,TGTGCCAGCAGGGCCGGGACAAGCTCCTACAATGAGCAGTTCTTC
.,.,15,TRBJ2-1,TRBV28,CASSTPAMGNNEQFF,TGTGCCAGCTCAACACCGGCGATGGGAAACAATGAGCAGTTCTTC
.,.,15,TRBJ1-5,TRBV5-6,CASSLGRGLNQPQHF,TGTGCCAGCAGCTTGGGCAGGGGCCTTAATCAGCCCCAGCATTTT
.,.,14,TRBJ2-5,TRBV7-2,CASSFPRGAETQYF,TGTGCCAGCAGCTTCCCCAGGGGAGCCGAGACCCAGTACTTC
TRBD1,.,17,TRBJ1-1,TRBV7-8,CASSLLRRGPRDTEAFF,TGTGCCAGCAGCCTCCTCCGCAGGGGGCCTCGGGACACTGAAGCTTTCTTT
.,.,14,TRBJ2-7,TRBV7-8,CASSFRTAYYEQYF,TGTGCCAGCAGCTTCCGGACAGCCTACTACGAGCAGTACTTC
.,once,15,TRBJ2-7,TRBV4-1,CASSLFDLNSYEQYF,TGCGCCAGCAGCCTTTTTGACCTCAACTCCTACGAGCAGTACTTC
.,.,14,TRBJ1-5,TRBV19,CASSSRDGSRPQHF,TGTGCCAGTAGTTCACGGGACGGGAGTAGGCCCCAGCATTTT
.,.,13,TRBJ2-7,TRBV28,CASSLRDSYEQYF,TGTGCCAGCAGTCTAAGGGACTCCTACGAGCAGTACTTC
.,once,15,TRBJ1-4,TRBV18,CASSLRETYGEKLFF,TGTGCCAGCTCACTCCGCGAGACCTACGGTGAAAAACTGTTTTTT
TRBD1,.,13,TRBJ2-3,TRBV11-3,CASSRGQPDTQYF,TGTGCCAGCAGCAGGGGGCAACCAGATACGCAGTATTTT
.,.,16,TRBJ2-5,TRBV12-5,CASGLGRGSGEETQYF,TGTGCTAGTGGTTTGGGCCGAGGGTCAGGGGAAGAGACCCAGTACTTC
.,.,12,TRBJ1-5,TRBV30,CAWSGGGQPQHF,TGTGCCTGGAGTGGGGGGGGGCAGCCCCAGCATTTT
.,.,16,TRBJ2-5,TRBV19,CASSPAWGDRQETQYF,TGTGCCAGTAGTCCCGCGTGGGGGGACAGACAAGAGACCCAGTACTTC
.,.,12,TRBJ2-7,TRBV10-3,CAISRETYEQYF,TGTGCCATCAGCAGGGAAACCTACGAGCAGTACTTC
.,.,16,TRBJ1-1,TRBV6-1,CASSGGIGARDTEAFF,TGTGCCAGCAGTGGGGGCATCGGTGCGCGTGACACTGAAGCTTTCTTT
.,.,13,TRBJ2-7,TRBV27,CASSPRMGYEQYF,TGTGCCAGCAGCCCCCGTATGGGGTACGAGCAGTACTTC
TRBD1,.,15,TRBJ2-7,TRBV28,CASSSAGTGQGEQYF,TGTGCCAGCAGTTCAGCAGGGACAGGGCAGGGAGAGCAGTACTTC
.,.,10,TRBJ2-7,TRBV2,CASSEGVQYF,TGTGCCAGCAGTGAAGGGGTGCAGTACTTC
.,.,14,TRBJ1-2,TRBV5-6,CASSPGSGLRGYTF,TGTGCCAGCAGCCCTGGGTCGGGGTTGAGGGGCTACACCTTC
TRBD1,.,16,TRBJ1-1,TRBV29-1,CSVTLPGTVVTRAAFF,TGCAGCGTCACGCTACCTGGGACAGTGGTCACCCGGGCGGCTTTCTTT
TRBD2,.,14,TRBJ2-3,TRBV6-5,CASGLAGGSDTQYF,TGTGCCAGCGGGCTAGCGGGAGGGTCGGATACGCAGTATTTT
.,.,14,TRBJ1-4,TRBV5-4,CASSLRGRDEKLFF,TGTGCCAGCAGCTTGAGAGGGAGAGATGAAAAACTGTTTTTT
TRBD1,.,15,TRBJ2-5,TRBV15,CATSRDGQGSETQYF,TGTGCCACCAGCAGAGACGGACAGGGGTCGGAGACCCAGTACTTC
.,.,16,TRBJ1-1,TRBV5-4,CASSLAVGALNTEAFF,TGTGCCAGCAGCTTGGCAGTAGGTGCCCTGAACACTGAAGCTTTCTTT
.,once,13,TRBJ2-5,TRBV2,CASSQGSRETQYF,TGTGCCAGCAGTCAGGGCTCTAGAGAGACCCAGTACTTC
.,.,9,TRBJ2-7,TRBV19,CASIGEQYF,TGTGCCAGTATCGGCGAGCAGTACTTC
TRBD2,.,18,TRBJ2-1,TRBV9,CASSPGGTSGRAYNEQFF,TGTGCCAGCAGTCCAGGGGGCACCAGCGGGAGGGCCTACAATGAGCAGTTCTTC
TRBD2,.,18,TRBJ2-1,TRBV18,CASSRRGLAGISYNEQFF,TGTGCCAGCTCACGAAGGGGACTAGCGGGGATCTCCTACAATGAGCAGTTCTTC
TRBD2,.,19,TRBJ2-2,TRBV5-1,CASSLVASGSKRYTGELFF,TGCGCCAGCAGCTTGGTGGCTAGCGGGAGTAAACGATACACCGGGGAGCTGTTTTTT
.,once,13,TRBJ2-3,TRBV11-3,CASSLVSLDTQYF,TGTGCCAGCAGCTTAGTGAGCTTGGATACGCAGTATTTT
TRBD2,.,15,TRBJ2-7,TRBV28,CASSLLTSGSYEQYF,TGTGCCAGCAGTTTACTGACTAGCGGGAGCTACGAGCAGTACTTC
TRBD2,.,15,TRBJ2-2,TRBV7-3,CASSRGSPNTGELFF,TGTGCCAGCAGCCGCGGGAGCCCGAACACCGGGGAGCTGTTTTTT
.,.,15,TRBJ2-1,TRBV29-1,CSVVGTPYSYNEQFF,TGCAGCGTGGTCGGGACTCCTTACTCCTACAATGAGCAGTTCTTC
.,.,13,TRBJ2-1,TRBV7-2,CASSITRINEQFF,TGTGCCAGCAGCATAACTAGGATCAATGAGCAGTTCTTC
.,.,14,TRBJ2-7,TRBV5-1,CASSLAGGDYEQYF,TGCGCCAGCAGCTTAGCGGGTGGGGACTACGAGCAGTACTTC
.,.,12,TRBJ2-1,TRBV7-8,CASSPYDNEQFF,TGTGCCAGCAGCCCCTATGACAATGAGCAGTTCTTC
.,.,14,TRBJ2-7,TRBV7-3,CASSPGAGYYEQYF,TGTGCCAGCAGCCCAGGGGCAGGGTACTACGAGCAGTACTTC
.,.,14,TRBJ1-2,TRBV5-1,CASSLEGVNYGYTF,TGCGCCAGCAGCTTGGAGGGGGTCAACTATGGCTACACCTTC
TRBD1,.,16,TRBJ1-1,TRBV28,CASSSGTGWMNTEAFF,TGTGCCAGCAGTAGCGGGACAGGGTGGATGAACACTGAAGCTTTCTTT
.,.,17,TRBJ1-5,TRBV18,CASSPSADLGGGQPQHF,TGTGCCAGCTCACCGTCAGCCGATCTAGGAGGAGGTCAGCCCCAGCATTTT